These 21 T cell receptor beta chains were sequenced from one sample in a study of cytomegalovirus exposure and HLA in healthy donors. 13 Jbeta primers and 60 Vbeta primers were used for the PCR. Generated by immunoSEQ multiplex PCR, the TCRdb table keeps only in-frame clones and is missing some. The profile shows roughly 90,000 clones, around 77% of them singletons. The sample was PBMCs. The origin of the receptors is a man aged 25-45 years in good health and CMV-seronegative.

The CDR3 coding sequence is TGTGCCAGCAGCTCCCGGGGACAGATGTGGAACACTGAAGCTTTCTTT. Its protein is CASSSRGQMWNTEAFF. The rearrangement links TRBV5-6 to TRBJ1-1; 7 bases line up with TRBD1. There are 16 residues in the CDR3. Trimming took 3 bases from V and 1 from J; bases not matched to a gene: 9. Germline lookup yields CDR1 SGHDT and CDR2 YYEEEE.

The chain links TRBV5-4 to TRBJ1-1; 12 nucleotides line up with TRBD1. J was trimmed by 11 bases and V by 0 bases; bases with no gene match: 8. This CDR3 contains 15 residues. The germline gives CDR1 SGHNT, CDR2 YYREEE (reference sequence). CDR3 in DNA: TGTGCCAGCAGCTTGGAGGTCGGGACAGGGGGCTTGGCTTTCTTT. It yields the protein CASSLEVGTGGLAFF. The whole variable domain, remainder taken from reference TRBV5-4 and TRBJ1-1, is ETGVTQSPTHLIKTRGQQVTLRCSSQSGHNTVSWYQQALGQGPQFIFQYYREEENGRGNFPPRFSGLQFPNYSSELNVNALELDDSALYLCASSLEVGTGGLAFFGQGTRLTVV.

CDR3 DNA sequence: TGTGCCAGCAGCGTGATCCCGACAGGGATGGGGTTCACTGAAGCTTTCTTT. Its protein product is CASSVIPTGMGFTEAFF. The V call is TRBV9, the J call TRBJ1-1, with 7 bases aligning to TRBD1. Germline-derived CDR1 and CDR2 are SGDLS and YYNGEE. With 2 bases clipped from V and 4 bases from J, the junction kept 14 bases outside the gene matches. The CDR3 covers 17 residues. The whole variable domain, remainder taken from reference TRBV9 and TRBJ1-1, is DSGVTQTPKHLITATGQRVTLRCSPRSGDLSVYWYQQSLDQGLQFLIQYYNGEERAKGNILERFSAQQFPDLHSELNLSSLELGDSALYFCASSVIPTGMGFTEAFFGQGTRLTVV.

This sequence joins TRBV28 and TRBJ2-5, with a possible D match to TRBD2 (5 bases). CDR3 length: 14 amino acids. V was pared by 4 bases and J by 1 base, with 10 bases between. Germline V lookup: CDR1 MDHEN, CDR2 SYDVKM. The CDR3 DNA reads TGTGCCAGCAGTTCTTTCCTAGCCCAAGAGACCCAGTACTTC. It yields the protein CASSSFLAQETQYF.

This clone was seen a few times. This chain connects TRBV18 to TRBJ1-4; 7 bases line up with TRBD1. The germline gives CDR1 KGHSH, CDR2 LQKENI. The CDR3 is 15 residues long. V gave up 4 bases and J gave up 4 bases; unmatched junction bases: 6. The CDR3: CASSLTGAYNEKLFF. The CDR3 DNA sequence: TGTGCCAGCTCACTCACAGGGGCCTATAATGAAAAACTGTTTTTT.

The genes are TRBV6-6 and TRBJ2-3, with 8 bases aligning to TRBD2. CDR3 length: 16 residues. V shed 2 bases, J shed 4 bases, and the junction held 8 bases outside the gene matches. The germline gives CDR1 MNHNY, CDR2 SVGAGI (reference sequence). The CDR3 loop reads CASSYVVGAGADTQYF. CDR3 nucleotide sequence: TGTGCCAGCAGTTACGTGGTGGGAGCGGGGGCAGATACGCAGTATTTT.

The genes are TRBV4-2 and TRBJ1-5; D is uncertain. The CDR3 runs 18 residues. Looked up from germline, CDR1 is LGHNA and CDR2 is YNFKEQ. V was shortened by 0 bases and J by 2 bases, with 17 bases between the two germline ends. The CDR3 coding sequence is TGTGCCAGCAGCCAAGAACCCCTTGAGGGTCGGGGCAATCAGCCCCAGCATTTT. Translating gives CASSQEPLEGRGNQPQHF.

This sequence joins TRBV19 and TRBJ2-1; 8 nucleotides agree with TRBD1. Germline CDR1 is LNHDA and CDR2 is SQIVND (reference sequence). The CDR3 sequence is 15 residues long. With V trimmed by 4 bases and J by 8 bases, 10 bases remained unmatched. The CDR3 protein is CASSNLRDRLDEQFF. As DNA, the CDR3 is TGTGCCAGTAGTAACCTGAGGGACAGGTTGGATGAGCAGTTCTTC.

This clone was recorded only once. The V call is TRBV5-8, the J call TRBJ2-1; 7 bases match TRBD2. The V gene's germline CDR1 is SGHTS and CDR2 YDEGEE. V trimming: 4 bases; J trimming: 2 bases; junction bases outside the gene matches: 6. CDR3 length equals 15 residues. CDR3 sequence (DNA): TGTGCCAGCAGCCTGAGCGGGGCCACCTACAATGAGCAGTTCTTC. Protein: CASSLSGATYNEQFF. Based on the CDR3 plus reference TRBV5-8 and TRBJ2-1, the full variable domain is EAGVTQSPTHLIKTRGQQATLRCSPISGHTSVYWYQQALGLGLQFLLWYDEGEERNRGNFPPRFSGRQFPNYSSELNVNALELEDSALYLCASSLSGATYNEQFFGPGTRLTVL.

V gene TRBV27 combines with J gene TRBJ2-7; 11 bases align to TRBD1. CDR1 MNHEY and CDR2 SMNVEV come from the germline V gene (reference sequence). V lost 5 bases, J lost 4 bases, and 4 bases stayed unmatched. The CDR3 length is 14 residues. For the CDR3, the DNA is TGTGCCAGCAGTCCCGGGACAGGGGGGTACGAGCAGTACTTC. Its protein product is CASSPGTGGYEQYF.

This clone was detected only once. This chain uses TRBV10-3 with TRBJ2-2; TRBD1 agrees at 9 bases. This CDR3 is built from 14 residues. CDR1 and CDR2 (germline): ENHRY, SYGVKD. V gave up 6 bases and J gave up 7 bases; unmatched junction bases: 6. CDR3 bases: TGTGCCATCAGCCCCGGACAGGGGAACGGGGAGCTGTTTTTT. Translation: CAISPGQGNGELFF.

The chain employs TRBV5-1 and TRBJ2-7; D may be TRBD2 (6 bases). Germline values: CDR1 SGHRS, CDR2 YFSETQ. V was trimmed by 4 bases and J by 0 bases, leaving 11 bases between them. CDR3 length: 14 residues. CDR3 in amino acids: CASSKPGDSYEQYF. For the CDR3, the DNA is TGCGCCAGCAGCAAACCGGGGGACTCCTACGAGCAGTACTTC.

The rearrangement links TRBV6-5 to TRBJ2-7, with D possibly TRBD1 on 7 matching bases. V lost 0 bases and J lost 1, with 13 bases in between. The CDR3 has 16 amino acids. Germline CDR1 MNHEY, CDR2 SVGAGI. This chain's CDR3 is CASSYSAGQRSYEQYF. The CDR3 DNA follows: TGTGCCAGCAGTTACTCGGCGGGACAGCGTTCCTACGAGCAGTACTTC.

This clone was counted a few times. The J gene is TRBJ2-2, the V gene TRBV6-1, with unresolved D. The CDR3 covers 13 residues. V shed 7 bases and J shed 7 bases, with 13 bases lying between them. Germline loops: CDR1 MNHNS, CDR2 SASEGT. CDR3 sequence (DNA): TGTGCCAGCACCGATCTCGAGAGCGGGGAGCTGTTTTTT. Translating it yields CASTDLESGELFF.

The chain joins TRBV10-2 to TRBJ2-7; D not resolved. V shed 4 bases and J shed 4 bases, with 8 bases lying between them. CDR1 is WSHSY, CDR2 SAAADI, per germline. The CDR3 has 12 amino acids. The DNA for the CDR3 is TGCGCCAGCAGTGGTGGCGGTTACGAGCAGTACTTC. Encoded protein: CASSGGGYEQYF.

The chain links TRBV5-1 to TRBJ1-1; D is perhaps TRBD1 (6 bases). The germline V gene has CDR1 SGHRS and CDR2 YFSETQ. CDR3 length: 12 amino acids. The V and J ends lost 0 bases and 14 bases respectively, with 14 bases between them. Here the CDR3 DNA reads TGCGCCAGCAGCTTGGTACCTACAGGGTTATTCTTT. This encodes CASSLVPTGLFF.

The V gene is TRBV7-2, the J gene TRBJ2-1; TRBD2 agrees at 12 bases. Germline-derived CDR1 and CDR2 are SGHTA and FQGNSA. Losses at the gene ends were 4 bases for V and 2 bases for J; bases not matched to a gene: 3. This CDR3 comprises 16 residues. CDR3 bases: TGTGCCAGCAGCTCCCTAGCGGGGGGGCCCTACAATGAGCAGTTCTTC. Translation: CASSSLAGGPYNEQFF.

This sequence joins TRBV14 and TRBJ1-3, with D hard to call. Germline V gives CDR1 SGHDN, CDR2 FVKESK. The CDR3 has 15 amino acids. Trimming stripped 1 base from V and 0 bases from J, with 7 bases between. CDR3 sequence: CASSQARSSGNTIYF. The CDR3 coding sequence is TGTGCCAGCAGCCAAGCACGGAGCTCTGGAAACACCATATATTTT.

The CDR3 is CASSPWPNNQPQHF. The CDR3 DNA reads as TGTGCCAGCTCACCATGGCCAAACAATCAGCCCCAGCATTTT. The chain couples TRBV18 to TRBJ1-5; D is undetermined. Germline CDR1 reads KGHSH; CDR2 reads LQKENI. The CDR3 covers 14 residues. The V gene lost 2 bases and the J gene lost 3 bases, with 8 bases spanning the gap.

The chain employs TRBV19 and TRBJ2-5; 11 positions agree with TRBD1. Germline CDR1 and CDR2: LNHDA and SQIVND (reference sequence). J lost 4 bases, V lost 3 bases, and 1 base had no gene match. The CDR3 extends over 14 amino acids. Written as DNA, the CDR3 is TGTGCCAGTAGTATTGGACAGGGGGCAGAGACCCAGTACTTC. Translating gives CASSIGQGAETQYF.

The chain recombines TRBV27 with TRBJ2-7, with a tentative D call TRBD2 (5 bases). There are 13 residues in the CDR3. Looked up from germline, CDR1 is MNHEY and CDR2 is SMNVEV (reference sequence). The V and J ends lost 5 bases and 3 bases respectively, with 11 bases between them. The CDR3 is CASSAHGGYEQYF. CDR3 nucleotide sequence: TGTGCCAGCAGTGCTCACGGAGGCTACGAGCAGTACTTC.